A selection of T cell receptor beta chains follows, all from one sample in a study of shared clonotypes between healthy human individuals. Measured with immunoSEQ multiplex PCR; TCRdb has only the in-frame clones, and not every one. In the table there are about 450,000 clones, 70% to 80% of which are singletons. The specimen sequenced was PBMCs. The source of these receptors is a woman aged 40 to 50 in good health. Some clones in this sample may be carry-over from other donors' samples. CDR3s include the opening cysteine and the closing phenylalanine or tryptophan. The D gene is left open where the match is weak. The size field is filled for only some rows; it gives once, few, many or a size class.

abundance	v_gene	j_gene	d_gene	CDR3aa	CDR3nt
few	TRBV27	TRBJ1-1	.	CASSSGGEAFF	TGTGCCAGCAGTTCAGGCGGGGAAGCTTTCTTT
.	TRBV30	TRBJ1-1	TRBD1	CAWKQGEDTEAFF	TGTGCCTGGAAACAGGGGGAGGACACTGAAGCTTTCTTT
.	TRBV18	TRBJ2-7	.	CASSLGRTYEQYF	TGTGCCAGCTCACTAGGACGGACCTACGAGCAGTACTTC
.	TRBV19	TRBJ2-2	.	CASSKAFGELFF	TGTGCCAGTAGTAAGGCTTTCGGGGAGCTGTTTTTT
.	TRBV10-2	TRBJ2-1	.	CASSERGRSYNEQFF	TGCGCCAGCAGTGAGCGGGGACGGTCCTACAATGAGCAGTTCTTC
once	TRBV11-2	TRBJ2-7	TRBD1	CASSLDGTAYEQYF	TGTGCCAGCAGCTTAGATGGGACAGCCTACGAGCAGTACTTC
.	TRBV5-1	TRBJ2-5	TRBD1	CASSFGQGAETQYF	TGCGCCAGCAGCTTTGGACAGGGGGCGGAGACCCAGTACTTC
.	TRBV6-6	TRBJ2-7	TRBD2	CASSETPRGGYEQYF	TGTGCCAGCAGCGAGACCCCTCGCGGGGGTTACGAGCAGTACTTC
few	TRBV28	TRBJ2-4	TRBD1	CASREGQAQNIQYF	TGTGCCAGCAGAGAAGGACAGGCGCAAAACATTCAGTACTTC
once	TRBV4-2	TRBJ2-7	TRBD1	CASSQLGDRVYEQYF	TGTGCCAGCAGCCAGTTAGGAGACAGGGTCTACGAGCAGTACTTC
.	TRBV18	TRBJ2-7	TRBD2	CASSPRLAGAQYEQYF	TGTGCCAGCTCACCACGGCTAGCGGGAGCCCAATACGAGCAGTACTTC
.	TRBV21-1	TRBJ1-2	.	CASSGMGQTLFVNYGYTF	TGTGCCAGCAGCGGCATGGGTCAGACCCTTTTCGTTAACTATGGCTACACCTTC
.	TRBV7-2	TRBJ2-7	.	CASSLASEGAKGYF	TGTGCCAGCAGCTTAGCGTCGGAGGGGGCGAAGGGGTACTTC
.	TRBV28	TRBJ2-7	TRBD1	CASSSPGGSYEQYF	TGTGCCAGCAGTTCCCCAGGGGGCTCCTACGAGCAGTACTTC
.	TRBV14	TRBJ2-4	TRBD1	CASSQTGTASLYQYF	TGTGCCAGCAGCCAAACCGGGACAGCGTCCTTATATCAGTACTTC
.	TRBV5-8	TRBJ2-1	.	CASSFGGSRSYNEQFF	TGTGCCAGCAGCTTTGGTGGCTCGCGCTCGTACAATGAGCAGTTCTTC
.	TRBV18	TRBJ2-2	.	CASSPPGAPGAGELFF	TGTGCCAGCTCACCACCCGGGGCACCAGGGGCCGGGGAGCTGTTTTTT